The 22 T cell receptor beta chains listed next were all sequenced from one sample in a study of T cells after yellow fever vaccination. TCRdb re-analysed the 5' RACE reads in MiXCR, keeping a single row per CDR3 protein. The sample consists of 500,000 to 650,000 distinct CDR3 sequences, approximately 13% of them appearing once. The material sequenced was PBMCs, taken on the day of the yellow fever booster vaccination. These receptors originate from a man aged 25-40 years who received the YFV17D yellow fever vaccine.

J is TRBJ1-5 and V is TRBV19; 9 bases are shared with TRBD1. J was trimmed by 9 bases and V by 5 bases; bases with no gene match: 17. The CDR3 is made up of 17 amino acids. The germline V gene encodes CDR1 LNHDA and CDR2 SQIVND (reference sequence). CDR3 sequence: CASSSPGTGILLSPQHF. The CDR3 DNA reads TGTGCCAGTAGTTCTCCCGGGACAGGGATTTTACTTTCGCCCCAGCATTTT.

This clonotype was recorded many times. The chain combines TRBV20-1 with TRBJ2-7, with TRBD2 matching 7 bases. The trim removed 5 bases at V and 3 bases at J, leaving 19 bases unmatched. CDR3 length: 17 amino acids. Germline V gives CDR1 DFQATT, CDR2 SNEGSKA (reference sequence). The CDR3 DNA follows: TGCAGTGCTCCGGACCGAGACAGTAAGCGGGAAATCTACGAGCAGTACTTC. Amino acids: CSAPDRDSKREIYEQYF.

In this sample, this clonotype turned up a few times. The chain recombines TRBV20-1 with TRBJ1-1, with D unresolved. From germline, CDR1 is DFQATT and CDR2 SNEGSKA (reference sequence). The ends were cut back, 0 bases at V and 1 base at J, with 12 bases in the middle. The CDR3 sequence is 15 residues long. The DNA of the CDR3 is TGCAGTGCTAGAGATAAGAGGGTTAGGAACACTGAAGCTTTCTTT. Residues: CSARDKRVRNTEAFF.

The chain has TRBV18 and TRBJ2-6; 14 bases match TRBD2. Germline CDR1 KGHSH, CDR2 LQKENI. The CDR3 has 18 residues. J lost 1 base, V lost 3 bases, and 2 bases had no gene match. This CDR3 is CASSPGLAGVSGANVLTF. CDR3 coding DNA: TGTGCCAGCTCACCGGGACTAGCGGGAGTATCTGGGGCCAACGTCCTGACTTTC. Looking up the rest from reference TRBV18 and TRBJ2-6 gives the full variable domain: NAGVMQNPRHLVRRRGQEARLRCSPMKGHSHVYWYRQLPEEGLKFMVYLQKENIIDESGMPKERFSAEFPKEGPSILRIQQVVRGDSAAYFCASSPGLAGVSGANVLTFGAGSRLTVL.

The chain employs TRBV4-3 and TRBJ2-1, with D possibly TRBD1 on 6 matching bases. V was clipped by 6 bases and J by 0 bases, with 12 bases between them. Per germline, CDR1 LGHNA and CDR2 YSLEER. The CDR3 totals 15 residues. The CDR3 DNA follows: TGCGCCAGCAGGCTAAGGGACAACTCCTACAATGAGCAGTTCTTC. Translating gives CASRLRDNSYNEQFF.

The sample holds a few counts of this clonotype. This sequence joins TRBV28 and TRBJ1-4; no reliable D call. CDR3 length: 14 amino acids. V was clipped by 5 bases and J by 6 bases, with 13 bases between them. Germline CDR1 and CDR2: MDHEN and SYDVKM. The CDR3 nucleotides are TGTGCCAGCAGTCTCAGCGGGGTGGATGAAAAACTGTTTTTT. It specifies CASSLSGVDEKLFF.

This clonotype occurred a few times. The chain recombines TRBV20-1 with TRBJ1-1; possibly TRBD1 for D (5 bases). This CDR3 spans 15 amino acids. Germline loops: CDR1 DFQATT, CDR2 SNEGSKA (reference sequence). V was cut by 5 bases and J by 5 bases, with 21 bases left in between. CDR3 loop: CSAGDGARAGTEAFF. Here the CDR3 DNA reads TGCAGTGCTGGGGACGGGGCCAGGGCGGGGACTGAAGCTTTCTTT.

The rearrangement uses TRBV30 and TRBJ2-1, with D tentatively TRBD1 (7 bases). Germline values: CDR1 GTSNPN, CDR2 SVGIG (reference sequence). The CDR3 runs to 16 residues. Between the trimmed V and J ends, which lost 6 bases and 8 bases, there was a span of 26 bases. DNA of the CDR3: TGTGCCTGCGGGGGCCACCTACGAGTAACAGGGGATGAGCAGTTCTTC. Its protein product is CACGGHLRVTGDEQFF.

This clonotype was seen a few times. The chain has TRBV4-3 and TRBJ1-1; TRBD1 might be the D (6 bases). Germline V gene lookup returns CDR1 LGHNA and CDR2 YSLEER. V lost 4 bases and J lost 1, with 13 bases in between. The length of the CDR3 is 15 residues. CDR3 loop: CASSRSTGPNTEAFF. The DNA of the CDR3 is TGCGCCAGCAGCCGATCGACAGGCCCGAACACTGAAGCTTTCTTT.

This clonotype was recorded a few times. V and J are TRBV5-4 and TRBJ2-5; perhaps TRBD1 as D (5 bases). Germline V CDR1 and CDR2: SGHNT, YYREEE (reference sequence). CDR3 size: 14 residues. The germline V and J ends were trimmed by 3 bases and 5 bases, with 14 bases remaining between them. The chain's CDR3 is CASSSIFGAETQYF. CDR3 coding DNA: TGTGCCAGCAGCTCGATCTTTGGGGCTGAGACCCAGTACTTC. The entire variable domain, with the rest obtained from reference TRBV5-4 and TRBJ2-5, is as follows: ETGVTQSPTHLIKTRGQQVTLRCSSQSGHNTVSWYQQALGQGPQFIFQYYREEENGRGNFPPRFSGLQFPNYSSELNVNALELDDSALYLCASSSIFGAETQYFGPGTRLLVL.

The rearrangement uses TRBV18 and TRBJ1-2; D unclear. Per germline, CDR1 KGHSH and CDR2 LQKENI. V gave up 0 bases and J gave up 4 bases, with 9 bases separating them. The length of the CDR3 is 14 residues. The DNA of the CDR3 is TGTGCCAGCTCACCACCCCTCCTGGGCTATGGCTACACCTTC. Its translation: CASSPPLLGYGYTF.

The chain combines TRBV20-1 with TRBJ2-5, with 9 bases aligning to TRBD1. Germline V lookup: CDR1 DFQATT, CDR2 SNEGSKA (reference sequence). This CDR3 has 14 amino acids. V dropped 3 bases and J dropped 2; count of bases not matched to a gene: 4. The CDR3 bases are TGCAGTGCTAGCCGGACAGGGGAGCAAGAGACCCAGTACTTC. It codes for CSASRTGEQETQYF.

This clonotype came up a few times. The rearrangement links TRBV28 to TRBJ1-2; D is uncertain. Looked up from germline, CDR1 is MDHEN and CDR2 is SYDVKM. The CDR3 totals 12 residues. V shed 7 bases and J shed 7 bases, with 13 bases lying between them. CDR3 in amino acids: CASTTAPGGYTF. Here the CDR3 DNA reads TGTGCCAGCACGACCGCACCAGGTGGCTACACCTTC.

The table lists this clonotype with a few counts. The chain uses TRBV19 and TRBJ2-2, with D perhaps given as TRBD1 or TRBD2 (5 bases each). V lost 11 bases and J lost 7, with 20 bases in between. CDR1 is LNHDA, CDR2 SQIVND, per germline (reference sequence). The CDR3 is 14 residues long. CDR3 nucleotides: TGTGCCGCTGGGGGAACTAGTGGGGTCGGGGAGCTGTTTTTT. The encoded protein is CAAGGTSGVGELFF.

CDR3 coding DNA: TGTGCCAGCAGTGAAGTAACCTTGGAGACCCAGTACTTC. It specifies CASSEVTLETQYF. The chain recombines TRBV6-1 with TRBJ2-5, with D hard to call. Trimming shortened V by 1 base and J by 5 bases, and 8 bases separated the two germline ends. The germline gives CDR1 MNHNS, CDR2 SASEGT. CDR3 size: 13 residues.

This clonotype appeared a few times. The V gene is TRBV7-9, the J gene TRBJ2-1; D gene unclear. This CDR3 spans 13 amino acids. Deletions cut 1 base from V and 8 bases from J, with 9 bases between. Germline V gives CDR1 SEHNR, CDR2 FQNEAQ (reference sequence). CDR3 DNA sequence: TGTGCCAGCAGCTTAGATTTTGTTGATGAGCAGTTCTTC. Its translation is CASSLDFVDEQFF.

This clonotype was observed a few times. The junction shows a germline mismatch at one end, possibly a read error. The genes are TRBV5-1 and TRBJ2-1; D perhaps matches TRBD2 (6 bases). This CDR3 is built from 15 residues. In germline, CDR1 is SGHRS, CDR2 YFSETQ. CDR3 sequence (DNA): TGTGCCAGCAGTTTAGGCGGGGACTCCTACAATGAGCAGTTCTTC. It specifies CASSLGGDSYNEQFF.

This clonotype was observed many times. This chain joins TRBV20-1 and TRBJ2-7, with no clear D. This CDR3 has 11 residues. V lost 6 bases, J lost 9 bases, and 15 bases lay in between. Germline V CDR1 and CDR2: DFQATT, SNEGSKA (reference sequence). CDR3 amino acids: CSATPNVGQYF. DNA for the CDR3: TGCAGTGCAACCCCGAACGTCGGGCAGTACTTC.

This clonotype was counted between two and nine times. The chain links TRBV30 to TRBJ1-2; TRBD1 might be the D (5 bases). This CDR3 has 14 residues. V was clipped by 5 bases and J by 8 bases, with 21 bases between them. The germline V gene has CDR1 GTSNPN and CDR2 SVGIG (reference sequence). CDR3 protein: CAWDGAGSFLGYTF. In nucleotides, the CDR3 is TGTGCCTGGGACGGGGCCGGGAGTTTCTTAGGCTACACCTTC.

In this sample, this clonotype turned up a few times. The genes are TRBV5-1 and TRBJ2-7; D unclear. CDR1 and CDR2 from the germline V gene are SGHRS and YFSETQ. V gave up 0 bases and J gave up 4 bases, with 11 bases separating them. The CDR3 is 14 amino acids. The CDR3 DNA reads as TGCGCCAGCAGCTTGGATCCAATGGGTTACGAGCAGTACTTC. Its translation: CASSLDPMGYEQYF.

The table lists this clonotype with a few counts. The chain couples TRBV19 to TRBJ2-6, with D possibly TRBD1 on 6 matching bases. V was cut by 9 bases and J by 1 base, with 16 bases left in between. CDR3 length equals 16 residues. Germline assignment: CDR1 LNHDA and CDR2 SQIVND (reference sequence). This CDR3 is CASSGTRMSGANVLTF. Here the CDR3 DNA reads TGTGCCAGCTCCGGGACAAGGATGTCTGGGGCCAACGTCCTGACTTTC.

This clonotype was seen only a few times. This chain joins TRBV20-1 and TRBJ2-1, with 9 bases identical to TRBD2. The J segment lost 9 bases and the V segment lost 3 bases, leaving 9 bases of the junction unmatched. Looked up from germline, CDR1 is DFQATT and CDR2 is SNEGSKA (reference sequence). The CDR3 loop spans 14 amino acids. This chain's CDR3 is CSASGGSGRIEQFF. In DNA, the CDR3 is TGCAGTGCTAGTGGGGGGAGCGGGAGGATTGAGCAGTTCTTC.